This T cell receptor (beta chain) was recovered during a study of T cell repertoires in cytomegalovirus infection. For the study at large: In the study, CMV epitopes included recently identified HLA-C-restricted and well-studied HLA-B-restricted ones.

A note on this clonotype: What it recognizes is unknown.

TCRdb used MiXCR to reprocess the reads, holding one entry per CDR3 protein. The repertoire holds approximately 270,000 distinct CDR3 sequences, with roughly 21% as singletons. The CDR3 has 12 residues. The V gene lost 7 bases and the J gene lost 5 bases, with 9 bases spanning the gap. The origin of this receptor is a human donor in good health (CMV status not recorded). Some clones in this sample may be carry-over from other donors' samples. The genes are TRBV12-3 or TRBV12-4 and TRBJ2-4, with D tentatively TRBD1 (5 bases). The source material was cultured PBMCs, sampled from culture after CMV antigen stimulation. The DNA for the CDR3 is TGTGCCAGCAAACAGGAAGAAAACATTCAGTACTTC. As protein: CASKQEENIQYF.